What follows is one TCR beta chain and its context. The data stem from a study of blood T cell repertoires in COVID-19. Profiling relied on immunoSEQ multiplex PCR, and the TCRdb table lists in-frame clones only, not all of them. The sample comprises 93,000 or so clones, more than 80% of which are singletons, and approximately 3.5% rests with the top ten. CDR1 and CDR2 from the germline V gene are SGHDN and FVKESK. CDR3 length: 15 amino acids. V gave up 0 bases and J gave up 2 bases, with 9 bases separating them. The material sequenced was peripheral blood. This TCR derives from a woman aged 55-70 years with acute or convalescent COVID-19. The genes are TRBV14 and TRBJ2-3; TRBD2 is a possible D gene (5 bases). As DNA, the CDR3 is TGTGCCAGCAGCCAAGATCACGGGAACACAGATACGCAGTATTTT. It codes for CASSQDHGNTDTQYF.